This T cell receptor (beta chain) was sequenced during a study of graft-versus-host responses after intestinal transplantation. Study-level background: Recipients obtained multivisceral, liver-intestinal, or isolated intestinal transplants. The recipients all started with anti-thymocyte globulin induction and then took tacrolimus and steroids for 3 to 4 years. General study findings and limits: Association was observed between peak circulating GvH clone levels and early post-transplant HvG declines.

This CDR3 has 15 residues. The germline V gene encodes CDR1 SNHLY and CDR2 FYNNEI. The J segment lost 2 bases and the V segment lost 3 bases, leaving 4 bases of the junction unmatched. This table comes from immunoSEQ multiplex PCR, and its TCRdb copy is limited to in-frame clones, with some not included. The sample yields about 57,000 clones, roughly 90% seen once. For this clone: Antigen: not known.

This chain links TRBV2 with TRBJ1-2; 9 bases are shared with TRBD1. Specimen: PBMCs, collected 26 days after transplant. The clonotype comes from a human patient who received an intestinal transplant, so some T cells may come from the graft donor. CDR3 coding DNA: TGTGCCAGCAGTGACACGACAGGGGGGAACTATGGCTACACCTTC. Residues: CASSDTTGGNYGYTF.